These T cell receptor beta chains were read from a single sample in a study of tumor-infiltrating lymphocytes in localized non-small cell lung cancer. Using immunoSEQ multiplex PCR, the repertoire was profiled, and TCRdb retains in-frame clones only, with some absent. Among around 15,000 clones listed, around 72% were seen once. Source material: lung tumor tissue. These receptors all stem from a human donor with non-small cell lung cancer. Each CDR3 is given with its conserved first and last residue. A D gene is named only where the DNA matches it firmly. Part of the rows lack a size; the others show once, few, many or a class for expanded clones.

v_gene	j_gene	abundance	d_gene	CDR3nt	CDR3aa
TRBV5-1	TRBJ1-1	-	-	TGCGCCAGCAGCTTGTGGCCAGGGACCATGAACACTGAAGCTTTCTTT	CASSLWPGTMNTEAFF
TRBV7-2	TRBJ1-6	-	-	TGTGCCAGCAGCTCTAGGGGGGGGAGCGGGGCTTCACCCCTCCACTTT	CASSSRGGSGASPLHF
TRBV10-3	TRBJ2-3	-	TRBD1	TGTGCCATCAGGGACCCGGGGACAGGGGGCACAGATACGCAGTATTTT	CAIRDPGTGGTDTQYF
TRBV29-1	TRBJ2-1	-	TRBD1	TGCAGCGCTACGGGACAGGGAAAAAGGGATGAGCAGTTCTTC	CSATGQGKRDEQFF
TRBV4-2	TRBJ2-2	-	TRBD2	TGTGCCAGCAGTGATAGCGGGAGGGGGAACACCGGGGAGCTGTTTTTT	CASSDSGRGNTGELFF
TRBV5-1	TRBJ1-1	few	-	TGCGCCAGCAGGCGTTCCGGGGGATTCACTGAAGCTTTCTTT	CASRRSGGFTEAFF
TRBV10-2	TRBJ2-7	-	TRBD1	TGCGCCAGCACCCGGGACAGATTCTACGAGCAGTACTTC	CASTRDRFYEQYF
TRBV6-1	TRBJ1-1	-	-	TGTGCCAGCAAAGGACAGCTCACTGAAGCTTTCTTT	CASKGQLTEAFF
TRBV6-1	TRBJ1-3	-	-	TGTGCCAGCAGTGGGACAAGTCCGAGCTCTGGAAACACCATATATTTT	CASSGTSPSSGNTIYF
TRBV25-1	TRBJ2-6	-	-	TGTGCCAGCAGTGATAGTGCAGGGGCCAACGTCCTGACTTTC	CASSDSAGANVLTF
TRBV11-2	TRBJ1-1	few	-	TGTGCCAGCAGCTTATATCAGGACCTGAACACTGAAGCTTTCTTT	CASSLYQDLNTEAFF
TRBV21-1	TRBJ2-7	-	-	TGTGCCAGCAGCAAAGTGATGCTAGCGGGAGGTTACGAGCAGTACTTC	CASSKVMLAGGYEQYF